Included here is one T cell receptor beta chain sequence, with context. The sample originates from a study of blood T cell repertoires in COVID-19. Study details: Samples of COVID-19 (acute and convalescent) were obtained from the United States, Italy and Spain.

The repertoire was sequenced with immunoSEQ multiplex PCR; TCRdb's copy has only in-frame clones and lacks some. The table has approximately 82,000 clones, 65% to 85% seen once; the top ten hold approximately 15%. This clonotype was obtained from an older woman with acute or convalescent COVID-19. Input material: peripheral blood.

The CDR3 spells CASSEDRPGRELFF. The CDR3 DNA sequence: TGCGCCAGCAGTGAGGACCGCCCCGGGAGGGAGCTGTTTTTT. This rearrangement joins TRBV10-1 to TRBJ2-2; weak D call: TRBD2 (5 bases). Germline CDR1 reads WNHNN; CDR2 reads SYGVQD (reference sequence). The CDR3 runs 14 residues. The V end was cut by 2 bases, the J end by 9 bases, with 13 bases between.